The entry below describes one T cell receptor beta chain. What it recognizes is unknown. This sample also contains other DNA sequences that code for the same CDR3. Assay: immunoSEQ multiplex PCR; the TCRdb copy retains only in-frame clones and omits some. The top ten hold around 4.5% of the sample, which has about 88,000 clones, approximately 94% seen once. Thawed PBMCs were FACS-sorted into unstimulated CD4+CD25+CD127- regulatory T cells, CD4+CD25- non-regulatory cells, CD4 and CD8 cells. The sample belongs to a study of Tregs in tolerant kidney transplant recipients. Study results and limitations: Biological reproducibility was not directly addressed in this study.

Germline CDR1 is MNHEY and CDR2 is SMNVEV (reference sequence). The CDR3 consists of 11 residues. Trimming left V 6 bases short and J 4 bases short, with 6 bases between. V usage is TRBV27 and J usage is TRBJ1-1; D is unresolved. The sequencing sample was made of CD8+ T cells from blood. This sequence was found in a human donor in good health. The CDR3 DNA follows: TGTGCCAGCAGGGGTGGCACTGAAGCTTTCTTT. This codes for CASRGGTEAFF.